This T cell receptor beta chain emerged from a study of identical twins. In this sample, this clonotype turned up a few times. Antigen specificity is unknown. Each CDR3 protein is one row after TCRdb ran MiXCR on the 5' RACE reads. This table has some 500,000 distinct CDR3 sequences, approximately 14% appearing once. Study-level findings and limits: Excess twin sharing in beta out-of-frame sequences was weaker. Cord blood beta clonotypes present at high abundance carried fewer insertions; no such pattern appeared in memory repertoires.

This CDR3 spans 14 amino acids. Trimming took off 6 bases at V and 3 bases at J, with 15 bases between the two ends. Per the germline V gene, CDR1 is DFQATT and CDR2 is SNEGSKA (reference sequence). The same data also went into a second study, on yellow fever vaccine responses in identical twins.

The V gene is TRBV20-1, the J gene TRBJ2-1, with D perhaps matching TRBD2 (5 bases). The receptor was derived from a young woman in good health. Sequenced material: CD4+ T cells sorted from blood. The CDR3 here is CSATTSSLYNEQFF. CDR3 nucleotides: TGCAGTGCAACAACTAGTTCACTCTACAATGAGCAGTTCTTC.